The sequence of this T cell receptor beta chain was determined in a study of patients and donors after allogeneic stem cell transplantation. TCRdb passed the RT-PCR reads through MiXCR, listing each CDR3 protein once. The top ten clones hold 11% of a sample with about 230,000 distinct CDR3 sequences, approximately 14% of them seen once. This clonotype appeared once. Per the germline V gene, CDR1 is MGHDK and CDR2 is SYGVNS. V gave up 7 bases and J gave up 4 bases; unmatched junction bases: 5. This CDR3 spans 14 amino acids. Source material: blood, either unsorted or a sorted T cell fraction (not recorded which). The J gene is TRBJ2-2, the V gene TRBV25-1, with 8 positions matching TRBD2. The TCR sequence derives from a human donor who was either an allogeneic HSCT recipient or a stem cell or donor lymphocyte infusion donor (not recorded which). It is not recorded whose cells these are; they may come from a transplant donor. The CDR3 region is CASKAGASTGELFF. CDR3 sequence (DNA): TGTGCCAGCAAAGCGGGAGCGAGCACCGGGGAGCTGTTTTTT.